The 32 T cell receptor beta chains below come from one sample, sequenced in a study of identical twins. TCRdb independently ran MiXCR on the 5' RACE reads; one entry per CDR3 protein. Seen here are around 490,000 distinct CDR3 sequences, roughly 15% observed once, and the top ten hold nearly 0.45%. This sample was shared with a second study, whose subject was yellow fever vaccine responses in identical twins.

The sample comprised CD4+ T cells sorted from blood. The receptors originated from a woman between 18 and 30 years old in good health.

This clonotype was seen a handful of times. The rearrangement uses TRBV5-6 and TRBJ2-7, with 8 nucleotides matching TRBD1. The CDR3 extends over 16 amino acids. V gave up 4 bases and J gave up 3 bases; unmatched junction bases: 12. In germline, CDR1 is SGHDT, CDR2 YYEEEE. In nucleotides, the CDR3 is TGTGCCAGCAGCCGAAATCCGGGACAGGCAGGCTACGAGCAGTACTTC. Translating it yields CASSRNPGQAGYEQYF.

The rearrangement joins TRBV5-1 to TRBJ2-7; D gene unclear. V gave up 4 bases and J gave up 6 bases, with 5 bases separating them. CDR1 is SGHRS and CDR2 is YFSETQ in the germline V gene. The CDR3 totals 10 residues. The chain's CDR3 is CASSPVEQYF. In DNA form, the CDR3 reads TGCGCCAGCAGCCCAGTCGAGCAGTACTTC.

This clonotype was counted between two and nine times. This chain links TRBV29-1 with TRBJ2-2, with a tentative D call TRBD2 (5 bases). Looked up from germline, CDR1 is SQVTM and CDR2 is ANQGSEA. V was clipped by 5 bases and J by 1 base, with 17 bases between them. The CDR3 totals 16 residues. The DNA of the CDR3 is TGCAGCGTTTTGGACCCGGGAAGGATGAACACCGGGGAGCTGTTTTTT. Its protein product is CSVLDPGRMNTGELFF.

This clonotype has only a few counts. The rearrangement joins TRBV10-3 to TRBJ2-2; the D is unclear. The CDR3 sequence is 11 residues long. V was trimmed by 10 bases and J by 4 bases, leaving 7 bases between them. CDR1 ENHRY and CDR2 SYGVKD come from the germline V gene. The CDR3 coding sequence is TGTGCCACCGTCGGCACCGGGGAGCTGTTTTTT. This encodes CATVGTGELFF.

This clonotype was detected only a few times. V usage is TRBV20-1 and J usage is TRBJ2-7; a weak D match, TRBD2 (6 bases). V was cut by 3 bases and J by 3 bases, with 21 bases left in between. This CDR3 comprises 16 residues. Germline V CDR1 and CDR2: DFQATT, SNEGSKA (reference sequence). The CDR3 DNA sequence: TGCAGTGCTAGTCCCGTACTAGTTTTGCGGGACTACGAGCAGTACTTC. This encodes CSASPVLVLRDYEQYF.

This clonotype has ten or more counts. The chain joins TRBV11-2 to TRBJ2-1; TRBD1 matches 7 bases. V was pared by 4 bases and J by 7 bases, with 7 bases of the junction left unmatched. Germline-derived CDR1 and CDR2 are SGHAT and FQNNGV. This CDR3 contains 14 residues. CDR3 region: CASSSLQGKNEQFF. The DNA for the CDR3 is TGTGCCAGCAGCTCCCTACAGGGGAAAAATGAGCAGTTCTTC.

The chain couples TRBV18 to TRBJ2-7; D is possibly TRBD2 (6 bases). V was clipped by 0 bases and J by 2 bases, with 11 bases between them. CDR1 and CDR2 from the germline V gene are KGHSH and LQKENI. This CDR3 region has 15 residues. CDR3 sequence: CASSPPSGYPYEQYV. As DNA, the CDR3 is TGTGCCAGCTCACCACCGAGCGGGTACCCCTACGAGCAGTACGTC.

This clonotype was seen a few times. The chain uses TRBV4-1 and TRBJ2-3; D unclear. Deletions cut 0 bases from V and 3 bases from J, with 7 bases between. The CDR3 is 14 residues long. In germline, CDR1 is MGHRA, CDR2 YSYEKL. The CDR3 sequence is CASSQDDKTDTQYF. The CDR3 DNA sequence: TGCGCCAGCAGCCAAGATGATAAAACAGATACGCAGTATTTT.

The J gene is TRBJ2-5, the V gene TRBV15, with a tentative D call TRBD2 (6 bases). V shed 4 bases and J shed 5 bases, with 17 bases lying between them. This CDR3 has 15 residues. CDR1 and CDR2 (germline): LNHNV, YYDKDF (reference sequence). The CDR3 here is CATSTRRGPRETQYF. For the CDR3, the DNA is TGTGCCACCAGCACTCGGAGGGGTCCGCGGGAGACCCAGTACTTC.

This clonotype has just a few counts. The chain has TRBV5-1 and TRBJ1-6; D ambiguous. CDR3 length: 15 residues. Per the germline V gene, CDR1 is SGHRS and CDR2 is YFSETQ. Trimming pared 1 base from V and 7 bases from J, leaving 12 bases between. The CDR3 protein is CASSLTTPENSPLHF. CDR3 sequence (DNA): TGCGCCAGCAGCTTGACAACCCCAGAAAATTCACCCCTCCACTTT.

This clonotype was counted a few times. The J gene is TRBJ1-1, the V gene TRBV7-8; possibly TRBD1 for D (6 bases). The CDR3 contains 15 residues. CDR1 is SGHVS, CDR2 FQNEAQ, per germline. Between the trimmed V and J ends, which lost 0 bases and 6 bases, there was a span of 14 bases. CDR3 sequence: CASSLAYRAGSEAFF. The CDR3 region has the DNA TGTGCCAGCAGCTTAGCTTACAGGGCAGGATCTGAAGCTTTCTTT.

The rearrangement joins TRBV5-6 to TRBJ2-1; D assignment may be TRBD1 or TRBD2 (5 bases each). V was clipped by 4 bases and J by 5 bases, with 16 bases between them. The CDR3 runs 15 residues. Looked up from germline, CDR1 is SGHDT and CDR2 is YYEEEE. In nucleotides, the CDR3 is TGTGCCAGCAGCCACGGGACCCCAGGTCACAATGAGCAGTTCTTC. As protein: CASSHGTPGHNEQFF.

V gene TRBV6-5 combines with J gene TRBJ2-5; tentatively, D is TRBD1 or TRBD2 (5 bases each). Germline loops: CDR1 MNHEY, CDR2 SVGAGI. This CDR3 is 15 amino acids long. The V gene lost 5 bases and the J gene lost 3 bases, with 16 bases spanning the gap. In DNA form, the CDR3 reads TGTGCCAGCAGTAACCCCGGGACCAGAAAAGAGACCCAGTACTTC. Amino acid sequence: CASSNPGTRKETQYF.

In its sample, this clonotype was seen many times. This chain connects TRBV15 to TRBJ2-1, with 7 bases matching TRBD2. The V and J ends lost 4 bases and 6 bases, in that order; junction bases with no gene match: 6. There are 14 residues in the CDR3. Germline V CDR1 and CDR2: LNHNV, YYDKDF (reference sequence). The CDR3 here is CATSKTGTINEQFF. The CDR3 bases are TGTGCCACCAGCAAAACCGGGACTATCAATGAGCAGTTCTTC.

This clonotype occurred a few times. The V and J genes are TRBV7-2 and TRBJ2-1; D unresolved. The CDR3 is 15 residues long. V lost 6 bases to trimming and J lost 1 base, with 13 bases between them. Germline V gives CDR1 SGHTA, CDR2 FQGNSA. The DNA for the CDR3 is TGTGCCAGCAGGATGACCAACCCGTCCTACAATGAGCAGTTCTTC. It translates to CASRMTNPSYNEQFF.

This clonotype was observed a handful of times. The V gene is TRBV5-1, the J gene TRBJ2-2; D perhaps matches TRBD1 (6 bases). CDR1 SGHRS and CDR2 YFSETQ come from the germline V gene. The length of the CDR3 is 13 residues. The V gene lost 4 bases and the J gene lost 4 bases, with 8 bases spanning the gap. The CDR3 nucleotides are TGCGCCAGCAGCGCACAGGGCACCGGGGAGCTGTTTTTT. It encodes CASSAQGTGELFF. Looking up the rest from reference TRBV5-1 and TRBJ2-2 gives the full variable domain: KAGVTQTPRYLIKTRGQQVTLSCSPISGHRSVSWYQQTPGQGLQFLFEYFSETQRNKGNFPGRFSGRQFSNSRSEMNVSTLELGDSALYLCASSAQGTGELFFGEGSRLTVL.

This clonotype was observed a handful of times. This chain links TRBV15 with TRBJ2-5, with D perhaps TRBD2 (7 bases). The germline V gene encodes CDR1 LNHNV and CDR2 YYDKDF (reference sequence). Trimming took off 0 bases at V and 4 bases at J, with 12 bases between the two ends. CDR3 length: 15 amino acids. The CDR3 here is CATSRDWGGGETQYF. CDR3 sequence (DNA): TGTGCCACCAGCAGAGATTGGGGAGGGGGAGAGACCCAGTACTTC.

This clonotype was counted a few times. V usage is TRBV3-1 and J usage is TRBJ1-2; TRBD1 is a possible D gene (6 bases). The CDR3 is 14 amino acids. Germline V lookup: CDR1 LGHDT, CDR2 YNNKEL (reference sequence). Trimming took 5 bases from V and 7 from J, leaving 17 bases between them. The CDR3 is CASSSAQGRSGYTF. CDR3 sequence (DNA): TGTGCCAGCAGCTCTGCCCAGGGGAGAAGTGGCTACACCTTC.

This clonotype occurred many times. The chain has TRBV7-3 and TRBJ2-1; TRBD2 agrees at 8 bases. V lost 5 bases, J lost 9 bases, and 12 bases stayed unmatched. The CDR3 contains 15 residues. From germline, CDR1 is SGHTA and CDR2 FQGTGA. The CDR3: CASSPTGLAPGEQFF. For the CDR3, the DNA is TGTGCCAGCAGCCCTACAGGACTAGCTCCCGGTGAGCAGTTCTTC.

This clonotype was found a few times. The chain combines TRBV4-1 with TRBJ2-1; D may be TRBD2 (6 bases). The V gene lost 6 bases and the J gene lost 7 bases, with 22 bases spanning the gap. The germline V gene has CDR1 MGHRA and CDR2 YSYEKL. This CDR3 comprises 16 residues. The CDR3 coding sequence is TGCGCCAGCAGGCCTGGGCGGGGCTCCCCTAAGAATGAGCAGTTCTTC. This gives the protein CASRPGRGSPKNEQFF.

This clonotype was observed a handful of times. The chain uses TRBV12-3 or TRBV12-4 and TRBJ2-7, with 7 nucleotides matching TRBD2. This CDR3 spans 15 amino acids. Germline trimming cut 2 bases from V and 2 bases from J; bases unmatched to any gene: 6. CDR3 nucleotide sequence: TGTGCCAGCAGTTTACGCGGGAGCCATCCCTACGAGCAGTACTTC. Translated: CASSLRGSHPYEQYF.

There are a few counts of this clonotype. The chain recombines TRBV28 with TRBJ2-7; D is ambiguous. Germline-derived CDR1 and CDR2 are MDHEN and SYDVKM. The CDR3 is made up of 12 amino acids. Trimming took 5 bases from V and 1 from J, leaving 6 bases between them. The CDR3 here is CASSGVSYEQYV. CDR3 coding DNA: TGTGCCAGCAGTGGGGTATCCTACGAGCAGTACGTC.

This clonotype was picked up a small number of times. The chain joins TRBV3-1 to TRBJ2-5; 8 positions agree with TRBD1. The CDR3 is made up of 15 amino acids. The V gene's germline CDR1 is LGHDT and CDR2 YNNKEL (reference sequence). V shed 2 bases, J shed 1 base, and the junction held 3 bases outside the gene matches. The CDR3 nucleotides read TGTGCCAGCAGCCAAATGGGACAGGCCCAAGAGACCCAGTACTTC. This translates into CASSQMGQAQETQYF.

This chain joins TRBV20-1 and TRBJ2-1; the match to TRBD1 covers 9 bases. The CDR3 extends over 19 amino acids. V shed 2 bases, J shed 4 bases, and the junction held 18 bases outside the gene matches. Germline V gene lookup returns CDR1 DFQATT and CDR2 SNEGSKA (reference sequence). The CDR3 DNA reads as TGCAGTGCTAGACCTCCGGGACAGGGAAGCCTTGGTCGTTACAATGAGCAGTTCTTC. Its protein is CSARPPGQGSLGRYNEQFF.

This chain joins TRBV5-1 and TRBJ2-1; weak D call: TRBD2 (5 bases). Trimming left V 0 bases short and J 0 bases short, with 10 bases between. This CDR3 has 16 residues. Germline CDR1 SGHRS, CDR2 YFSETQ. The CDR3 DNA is TGCGCCAGCAGCTTGGAGTCGGGGAGCTCCTACAATGAGCAGTTCTTC. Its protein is CASSLESGSSYNEQFF.

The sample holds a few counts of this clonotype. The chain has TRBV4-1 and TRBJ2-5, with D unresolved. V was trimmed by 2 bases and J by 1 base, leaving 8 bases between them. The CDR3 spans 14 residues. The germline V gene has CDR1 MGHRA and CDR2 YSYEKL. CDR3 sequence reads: CASSQRASQETQYF. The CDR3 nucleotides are TGCGCCAGCAGCCAAAGGGCAAGCCAAGAGACCCAGTACTTC.

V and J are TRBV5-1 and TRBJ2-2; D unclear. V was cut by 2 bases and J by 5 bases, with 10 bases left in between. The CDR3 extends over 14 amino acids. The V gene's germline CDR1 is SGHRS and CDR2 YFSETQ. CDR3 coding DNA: TGCGCCAGCAGCTTCCCCTTGGGGACCGGGGAGCTGTTTTTT. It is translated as CASSFPLGTGELFF. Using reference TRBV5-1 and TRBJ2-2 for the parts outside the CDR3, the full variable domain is KAGVTQTPRYLIKTRGQQVTLSCSPISGHRSVSWYQQTPGQGLQFLFEYFSETQRNKGNFPGRFSGRQFSNSRSEMNVSTLELGDSALYLCASSFPLGTGELFFGEGSRLTVL.

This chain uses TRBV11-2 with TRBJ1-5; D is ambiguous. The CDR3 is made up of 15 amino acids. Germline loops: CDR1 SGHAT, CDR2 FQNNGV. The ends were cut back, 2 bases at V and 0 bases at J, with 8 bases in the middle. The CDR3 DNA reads TGTGCCAGCAGCTTATCTCATTATAGCAATCAGCCCCAGCATTTT. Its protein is CASSLSHYSNQPQHF. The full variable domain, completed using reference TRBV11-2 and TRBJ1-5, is EAGVAQSPRYKIIEKRQSVAFWCNPISGHATLYWYQQILGQGPKLLIQFQNNGVVDDSQLPKDRFSAERLKGVDSTLKIQPAKLEDSAVYLCASSLSHYSNQPQHFGDGTRLSIL.

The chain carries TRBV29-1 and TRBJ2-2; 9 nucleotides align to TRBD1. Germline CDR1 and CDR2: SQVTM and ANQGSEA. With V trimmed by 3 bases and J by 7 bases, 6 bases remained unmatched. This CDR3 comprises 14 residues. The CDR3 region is CSVEVGQGGGELFF. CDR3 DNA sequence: TGCAGCGTTGAGGTGGGACAGGGAGGCGGGGAGCTGTTTTTT.

DNA of the CDR3: TGTGCCAGCAGTTACAGGGATGAAAAACTGTTTTTT. Protein sequence: CASSYRDEKLFF. The V gene is TRBV6-2 or TRBV6-3, the J gene TRBJ1-4; D uncertain. Germline loops: CDR1 MNHEY, CDR2 SVGEGT. This CDR3 spans 12 amino acids. Trimming left V 2 bases short and J 6 bases short, with 4 bases between.

The CDR3 sequence is CASSQGKAYEQYV. The CDR3 bases are TGTGCCAGCAGCCAAGGAAAAGCCTACGAGCAGTACGTC. V is TRBV3-1 and J is TRBJ2-7; no definite D call. Germline lookup yields CDR1 LGHDT and CDR2 YNNKEL (reference sequence). This CDR3 is built from 13 residues. V was cut by 1 base and J by 2 bases, with 6 bases left in between.

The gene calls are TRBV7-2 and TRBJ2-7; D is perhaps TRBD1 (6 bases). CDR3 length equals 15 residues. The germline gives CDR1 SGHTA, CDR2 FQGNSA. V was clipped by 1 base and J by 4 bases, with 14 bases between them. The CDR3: CASSLGPGARYEQYV. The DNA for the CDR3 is TGTGCCAGCAGCTTAGGGCCAGGGGCTAGATACGAGCAGTACGTC.